This entry lists 3 T cell receptor beta chains sequenced from one sample in a study of blood T cell repertoires in COVID-19. TCRdb's copy holds only in-frame clones and misses some; the assay was immunoSEQ multiplex PCR. The sample has around 95,000 clones, over 75% seen once. The sample comprised peripheral blood. These receptors were collected from a human donor in a cohort sampled during active COVID-19.

V is TRBV10-3 and J is TRBJ2-1; the D is unclear. Trimming shortened V by 0 bases and J by 7 bases, and 7 bases separated the two germline ends. The V gene's germline CDR1 is ENHRY and CDR2 SYGVKD. CDR3 length: 13 residues. CDR3 coding DNA: TGTGCCATCAGTGAGTCGACTTTTAATGAGCAGTTCTTC. It specifies CAISESTFNEQFF.

The chain uses TRBV2 and TRBJ1-2; possible D gene TRBD1, 5 bases. This CDR3 has 12 residues. The V end lost 4 bases, the J end lost 7 bases, and 10 bases lay between the germline ends. The V gene's germline CDR1 is SNHLY and CDR2 FYNNEI. CDR3 sequence: CASSAQGSGYTF. The CDR3 bases are TGTGCCAGCAGTGCCCAGGGAAGTGGCTACACCTTC.

This chain uses TRBV7-2 with TRBJ1-5; unclear D gene. The germline V gene has CDR1 SGHTA and CDR2 FQGNSA. CDR3 size: 15 residues. V gave up 2 bases and J gave up 2 bases, with 10 bases separating them. The CDR3 here is CASSLFSVGNQPQHF. The CDR3 DNA sequence: TGTGCCAGCAGCTTATTTTCCGTTGGCAATCAGCCCCAGCATTTT.